The sequence of this T cell receptor (beta chain) was determined in a study of blood T cell repertoires in COVID-19. Study as a whole: Samples representing acute and convalescent COVID-19 were sourced from the United States, Italy and Spain. The cDNA or gDNA used as material had been derived from T cells, B-cell-depleted T cells, or PBMCs.

Repertoires were generated with immunoSEQ multiplex PCR, while TCRdb's copy carries only in-frame clones and drops some. The sample has nearly 250,000 clones; almost 85% are singletons. The CDR3 contains 13 residues. Germline V CDR1 and CDR2: MNHNY, SVGAGI (reference sequence). With 5 bases removed from V and 3 bases from J, the gap between germline ends came to 9 bases. The receptor was isolated from a woman aged 80 or older with acute or convalescent COVID-19. The sample consisted of peripheral blood. The chain recombines TRBV6-6 with TRBJ2-3; weak D call: TRBD1 (5 bases). In DNA form, the CDR3 reads TGTGCCAGCAGTACAGGAACTACAGATACGCAGTATTTT. It specifies CASSTGTTDTQYF.